The clone carrying this T cell receptor beta chain was observed a handful of times. The data originate from a study of cytotoxic CD8 clonotypes in ibrutinib-treated CLL. TCRdb keeps only in-frame clones here, not all; method: immunoSEQ multiplex PCR. Here the sample spans some 200,000 clones, about four fifths being singletons. The germline V gene has CDR1 KGHSH and CDR2 LQKENI. The CDR3 has 15 residues. The J segment lost 4 bases and the V segment lost 3 bases, leaving 5 bases of the junction unmatched. This sequence joins TRBV18 and TRBJ1-1, with 10 bases identical to TRBD1. This TCR was sampled from a human donor with chronic lymphocytic leukemia. The sequencing used PBMCs, collected after 12 months of ibrutinib treatment. The CDR3, as DNA: TGTGCCAGCTCACCCTCCGGGACAGGGGCCACTGAAGCTTTCTTT. Residues: CASSPSGTGATEAFF.